This T cell receptor (beta chain) is drawn from a study of blood T cell repertoires in COVID-19. Sequencing was performed with immunoSEQ multiplex PCR; in TCRdb, only in-frame clones are kept and a portion is missing. The data hold under 300,000 clones, with approximately 89% observed a single time. The sample consisted of peripheral blood. The TCR originated in a woman aged 40-49 years who had recovered from COVID-19.

The CDR3 spells CASSLEVTGNTEAFF. CDR3 DNA: TGTGCCAGCAGCTTGGAGGTGACGGGGAACACTGAAGCTTTCTTT. This chain joins TRBV5-4 and TRBJ1-1; D is ambiguous. The CDR3 runs 15 residues. V was trimmed by 0 bases and J by 1 base, leaving 10 bases between them. From germline, CDR1 is SGHNT and CDR2 YYREEE (reference sequence).